This TCR beta chain was captured in a study of PD-1 blockade in classical Hodgkin lymphoma. Germline-derived CDR1 and CDR2 are SGHVS and FNYEAQ. V dropped 2 bases and J dropped 1; count of bases not matched to a gene: 8. This CDR3 has 17 residues. Sequencing used immunoSEQ multiplex PCR; TCRdb keeps in-frame clones, though not all of them. Of 15,000 to 20,000 clones listed, more than 75% were seen once; the top ten hold 20% to 25%. Noted time point: cycle 4 day 1 (C4D1), after five to seven weeks of nivolumab. Relapse after autologous stem cell transplantation occurred in every patient, and brentuximab vedotin exposure varied.

V and J are TRBV7-6 and TRBJ2-4, with 7 bases lining up with TRBD2. This sequence was found in a human donor with classical Hodgkin lymphoma. Sequenced material: peripheral blood mononuclear cells (PBMCs), taken before the fourth cycle of nivolumab. CDR3: CASSLMGGQAAKNIQYF. The DNA of the CDR3 is TGTGCCAGCAGCTTAATGGGAGGGCAGGCGGCCAAAAACATTCAGTACTTC.